This T cell receptor (beta chain) came from a study of T cell clones after liver transplantation. Per the germline V gene, CDR1 is SGHNT and CDR2 is YYREEE (reference sequence). The CDR3 is 16 amino acids. The V end was cut by 0 bases, the J end by 2 bases, with 13 bases between. Profiling relied on immunoSEQ multiplex PCR, and the TCRdb table lists in-frame clones only, not all of them. The sample yields 20,000 to 25,000 clones, roughly 69% seen once. This clone was counted once. This rearrangement joins TRBV5-4 to TRBJ2-3; maybe TRBD1 (5 bases). The sequencing here drew on CD4+ T cells from blood, taken before liver transplant. This TCR was sampled from a human donor who received a liver transplant. Here the CDR3 reads CASSLVSGLYTDTQYF. The DNA of the CDR3 is TGTGCCAGCAGCTTGGTATCAGGGCTTTACACAGATACGCAGTATTTT. Complete variable domain (other parts from reference TRBV5-4 and TRBJ2-3): ETGVTQSPTHLIKTRGQQVTLRCSSQSGHNTVSWYQQALGQGPQFIFQYYREEENGRGNFPPRFSGLQFPNYSSELNVNALELDDSALYLCASSLVSGLYTDTQYFGPGTRLTVL.